This T cell receptor (beta chain) came from a study of shared clonotypes between healthy human individuals. About the study: CD4 naive and CD4 memory each took three plates per donor, while CD8 naive took two and CD8 memory one.

Donors were healthy HIV-negative adults without recently reported acute infections or vaccinations. A split of CD4+ cells into CD45RA+ naive and CD45RA-negative memory subsets was performed. In the original processing: Filtering differed for immunoSEQ, which gave only junction sequences without quality scores. TCRdb's copy holds only in-frame clones and misses some; the assay was immunoSEQ multiplex PCR. Clonal size and the V and J genes are those of that table, whereas D and trimming came from the DNA. The sample holds about 2.5 million clones; under 95% are singletons and the top ten take more than 0.35%. The length of the CDR3 is 15 residues. V gave up 4 bases and J gave up 2 bases; unmatched junction bases: 2. Germline V lookup: CDR1 SGHRS, CDR2 YFSETQ.

The clonotype was recovered from a man aged 18 to 30 in good health. Some clones in this sample may be carry-over from other donors' samples. The gene calls are TRBV5-1 and TRBJ2-3; 12 bases line up with TRBD2. The sequenced sample was naive CD4+ T cells from PBMCs. Subset specified: CD45RA+ positively selected. The CDR3 region is CASSGLAGLTDTQYF. In nucleotides, the CDR3 is TGCGCCAGCAGCGGACTAGCGGGACTCACAGATACGCAGTATTTT. Variable domain in full (rest from reference TRBV5-1 and TRBJ2-3): KAGVTQTPRYLIKTRGQQVTLSCSPISGHRSVSWYQQTPGQGLQFLFEYFSETQRNKGNFPGRFSGRQFSNSRSEMNVSTLELGDSALYLCASSGLAGLTDTQYFGPGTRLTVL.